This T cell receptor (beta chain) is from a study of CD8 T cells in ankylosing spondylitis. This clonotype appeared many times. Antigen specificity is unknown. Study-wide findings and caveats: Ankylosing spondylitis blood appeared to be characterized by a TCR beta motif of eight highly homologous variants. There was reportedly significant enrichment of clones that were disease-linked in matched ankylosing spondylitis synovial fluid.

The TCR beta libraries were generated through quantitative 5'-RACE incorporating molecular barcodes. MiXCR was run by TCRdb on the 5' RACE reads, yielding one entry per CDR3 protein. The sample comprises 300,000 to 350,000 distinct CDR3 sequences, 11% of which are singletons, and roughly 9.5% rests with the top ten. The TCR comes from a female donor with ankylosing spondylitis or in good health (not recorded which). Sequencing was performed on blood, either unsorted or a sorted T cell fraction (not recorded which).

The CDR3 protein is CSVDSPPATHEQYF. The CDR3 nucleotides are TGCAGCGTTGATAGTCCACCAGCTACTCACGAGCAGTACTTC. The chain combines TRBV29-1 with TRBJ2-7; D unresolved. Trimming pared 3 bases from V and 5 bases from J, leaving 17 bases between. From germline, CDR1 is SQVTM and CDR2 ANQGSEA. This CDR3 spans 14 amino acids.